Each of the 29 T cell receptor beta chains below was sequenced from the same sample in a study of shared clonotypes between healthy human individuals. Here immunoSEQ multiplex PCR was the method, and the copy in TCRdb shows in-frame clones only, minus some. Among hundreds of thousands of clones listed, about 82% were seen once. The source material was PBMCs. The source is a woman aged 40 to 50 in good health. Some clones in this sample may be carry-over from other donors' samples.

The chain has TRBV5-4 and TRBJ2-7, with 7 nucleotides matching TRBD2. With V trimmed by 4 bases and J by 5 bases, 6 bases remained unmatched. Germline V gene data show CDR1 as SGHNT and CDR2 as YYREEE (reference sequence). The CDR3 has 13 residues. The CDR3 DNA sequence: TGTGCCAGCAGCCGGGAGGCGCGGAACGAGCAGTACTTC. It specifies CASSREARNEQYF.

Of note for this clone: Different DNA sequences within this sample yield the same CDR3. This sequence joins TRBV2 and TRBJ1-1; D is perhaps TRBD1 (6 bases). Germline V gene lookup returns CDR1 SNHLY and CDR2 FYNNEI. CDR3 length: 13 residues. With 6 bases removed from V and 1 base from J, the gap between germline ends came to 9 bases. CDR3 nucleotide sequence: TGTGCCAGCAGGGCGGACAGGAACACTGAAGCTTTCTTT. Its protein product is CASRADRNTEAFF.

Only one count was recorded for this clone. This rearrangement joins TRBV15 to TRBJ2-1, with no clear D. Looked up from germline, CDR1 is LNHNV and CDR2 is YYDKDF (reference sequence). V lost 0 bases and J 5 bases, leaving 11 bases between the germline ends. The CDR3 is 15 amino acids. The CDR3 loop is CATSRDDATHNEQFF. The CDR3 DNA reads TGTGCCACCAGCAGAGATGATGCGACTCACAATGAGCAGTTCTTC.

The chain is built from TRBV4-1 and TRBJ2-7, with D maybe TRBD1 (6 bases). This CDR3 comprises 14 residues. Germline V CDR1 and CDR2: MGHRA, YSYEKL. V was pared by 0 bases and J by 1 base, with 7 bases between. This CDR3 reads CASSQEGGSYEQYF. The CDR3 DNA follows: TGCGCCAGCAGCCAAGAAGGGGGATCCTACGAGCAGTACTTC.

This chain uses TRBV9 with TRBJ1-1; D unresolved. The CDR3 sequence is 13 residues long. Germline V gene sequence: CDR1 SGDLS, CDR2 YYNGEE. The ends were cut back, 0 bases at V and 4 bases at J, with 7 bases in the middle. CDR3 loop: CASSVVVGTEAFF. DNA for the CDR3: TGTGCCAGCAGCGTAGTTGTTGGCACTGAAGCTTTCTTT.

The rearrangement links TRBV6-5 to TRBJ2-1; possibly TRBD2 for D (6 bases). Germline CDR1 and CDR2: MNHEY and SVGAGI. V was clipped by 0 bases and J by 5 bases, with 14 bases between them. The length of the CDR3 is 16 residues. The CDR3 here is CASSYSASATHNEQFF. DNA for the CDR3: TGTGCCAGCAGTTACTCTGCTAGCGCGACACACAATGAGCAGTTCTTC.

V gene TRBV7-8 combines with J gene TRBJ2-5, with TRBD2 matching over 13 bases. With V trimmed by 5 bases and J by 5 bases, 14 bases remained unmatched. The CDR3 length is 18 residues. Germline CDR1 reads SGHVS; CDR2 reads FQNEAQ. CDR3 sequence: CASSVGHPLAGGRETQYF. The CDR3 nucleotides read TGTGCCAGCAGCGTGGGACACCCACTAGCGGGAGGGCGGGAGACCCAGTACTTC. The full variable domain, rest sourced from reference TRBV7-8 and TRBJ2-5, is GAGVSQSPRYKVAKRGQDVALRCDPISGHVSLFWYQQALGQGPEFLTYFQNEAQLDKSGLPSDRFFAERPEGSVSTLKIQRTQQEDSAVYLCASSVGHPLAGGRETQYFGPGTRLLVL.

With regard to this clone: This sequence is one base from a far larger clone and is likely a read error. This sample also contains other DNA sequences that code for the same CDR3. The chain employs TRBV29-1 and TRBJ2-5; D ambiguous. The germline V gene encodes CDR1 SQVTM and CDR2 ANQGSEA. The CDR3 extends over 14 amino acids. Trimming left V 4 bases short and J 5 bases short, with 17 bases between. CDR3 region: CSVGGGQVAETQYF. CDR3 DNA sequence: TGCAGCGTTGGGGGTGGGCAGGTCGCGGAGACCCAGTACTTC.

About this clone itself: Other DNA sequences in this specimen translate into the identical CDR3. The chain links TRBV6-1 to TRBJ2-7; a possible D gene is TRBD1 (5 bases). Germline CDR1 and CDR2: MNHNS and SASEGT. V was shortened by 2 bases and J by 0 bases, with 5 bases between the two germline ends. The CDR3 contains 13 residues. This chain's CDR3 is CASSETGSYEQYF. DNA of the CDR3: TGTGCCAGCAGTGAAACAGGCTCCTACGAGCAGTACTTC.

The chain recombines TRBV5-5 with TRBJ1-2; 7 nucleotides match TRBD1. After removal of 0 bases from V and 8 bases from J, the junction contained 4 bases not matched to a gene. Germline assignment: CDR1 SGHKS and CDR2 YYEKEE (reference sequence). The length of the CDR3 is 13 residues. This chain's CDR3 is CASSLEGAEGYTF. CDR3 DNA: TGTGCCAGCAGCTTGGAGGGGGCGGAGGGCTACACCTTC.

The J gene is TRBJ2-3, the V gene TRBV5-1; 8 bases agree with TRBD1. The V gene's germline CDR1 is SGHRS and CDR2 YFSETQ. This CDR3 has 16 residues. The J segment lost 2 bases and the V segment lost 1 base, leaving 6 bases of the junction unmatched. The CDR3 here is CASSLRTGGNTDTQYF. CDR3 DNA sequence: TGCGCCAGCAGCTTGCGTACAGGGGGAAACACAGATACGCAGTATTTT.

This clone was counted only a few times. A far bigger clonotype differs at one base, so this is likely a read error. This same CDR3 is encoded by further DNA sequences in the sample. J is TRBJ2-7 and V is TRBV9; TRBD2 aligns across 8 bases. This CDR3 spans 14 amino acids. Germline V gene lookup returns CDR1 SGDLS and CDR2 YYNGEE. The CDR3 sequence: CASSAAGVPYEQYF. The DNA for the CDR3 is TGCGCCAGCAGCGCAGCGGGAGTCCCCTACGAGCAGTACTTC.

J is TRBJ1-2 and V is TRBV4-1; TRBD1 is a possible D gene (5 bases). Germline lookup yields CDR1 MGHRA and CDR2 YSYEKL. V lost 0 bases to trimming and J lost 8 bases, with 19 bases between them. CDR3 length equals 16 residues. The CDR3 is CASSQETRGLARGYTF. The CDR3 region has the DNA TGCGCCAGCAGCCAAGAAACCCGGGGACTCGCAAGGGGCTACACCTTC.

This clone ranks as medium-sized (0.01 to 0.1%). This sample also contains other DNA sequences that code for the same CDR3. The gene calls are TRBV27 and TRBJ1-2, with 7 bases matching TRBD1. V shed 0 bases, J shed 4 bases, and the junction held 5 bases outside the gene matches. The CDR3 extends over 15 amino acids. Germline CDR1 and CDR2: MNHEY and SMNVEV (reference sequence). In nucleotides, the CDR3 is TGTGCCAGCAGTTTATCGCAGGGGGTGGGCTATGGCTACACCTTC. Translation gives CASSLSQGVGYGYTF.

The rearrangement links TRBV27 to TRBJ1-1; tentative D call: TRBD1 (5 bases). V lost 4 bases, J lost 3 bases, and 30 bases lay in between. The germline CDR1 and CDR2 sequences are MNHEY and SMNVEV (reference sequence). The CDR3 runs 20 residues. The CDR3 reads CASSYGAAFARRMVDTEAFF. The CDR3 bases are TGTGCCAGCAGTTATGGGGCGGCCTTTGCCCGGCGCATGGTTGACACTGAAGCTTTCTTT.

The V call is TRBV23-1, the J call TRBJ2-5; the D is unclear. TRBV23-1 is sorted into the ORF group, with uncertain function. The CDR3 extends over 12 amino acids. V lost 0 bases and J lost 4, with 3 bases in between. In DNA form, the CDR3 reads TGCGCCAGCAGTCAATCGACAGAGACCCAGTACTTC. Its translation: CASSQSTETQYF.

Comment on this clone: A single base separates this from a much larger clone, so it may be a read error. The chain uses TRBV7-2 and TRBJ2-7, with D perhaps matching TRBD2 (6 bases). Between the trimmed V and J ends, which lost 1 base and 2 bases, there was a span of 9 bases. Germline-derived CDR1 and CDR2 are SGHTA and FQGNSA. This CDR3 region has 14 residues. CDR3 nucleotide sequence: TGTGCCAGCAGCTTAGGGGACTCTACCTACGAGCAGTACTTC. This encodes CASSLGDSTYEQYF.

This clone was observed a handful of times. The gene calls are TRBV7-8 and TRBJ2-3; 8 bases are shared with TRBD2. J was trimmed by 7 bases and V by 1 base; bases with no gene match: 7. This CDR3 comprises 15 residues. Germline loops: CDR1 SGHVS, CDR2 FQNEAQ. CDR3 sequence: CASSLDSGSGYTQYF. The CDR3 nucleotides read TGTGCCAGCAGCTTAGACAGCGGGAGTGGATATACGCAGTATTTT.

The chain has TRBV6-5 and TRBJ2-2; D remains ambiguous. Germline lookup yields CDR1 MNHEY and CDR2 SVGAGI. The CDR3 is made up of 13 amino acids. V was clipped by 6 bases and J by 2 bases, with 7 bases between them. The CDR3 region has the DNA TGTGCCAGCAGGGCCCACAACACCGGGGAGCTGTTTTTT. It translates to CASRAHNTGELFF.

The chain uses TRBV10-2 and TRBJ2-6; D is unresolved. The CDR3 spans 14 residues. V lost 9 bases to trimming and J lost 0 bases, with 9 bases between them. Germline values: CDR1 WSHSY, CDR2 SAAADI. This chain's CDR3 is CARNGASGANVLTF. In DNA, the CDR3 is TGCGCCAGGAACGGAGCCTCTGGGGCCAACGTCCTGACTTTC.

CDR3 sequence: CASSLVSTSMNEQFF. The CDR3 DNA reads TGTGCCAGCAGCTTAGTATCCACTAGCATGAATGAGCAGTTCTTC. V gene TRBV7-2 combines with J gene TRBJ2-1, with D perhaps TRBD2 (6 bases). CDR1 and CDR2 from the germline V gene are SGHTA and FQGNSA. The CDR3 has 15 amino acids. Trimming cost V 1 base and J 7 bases, with 14 bases left between them.

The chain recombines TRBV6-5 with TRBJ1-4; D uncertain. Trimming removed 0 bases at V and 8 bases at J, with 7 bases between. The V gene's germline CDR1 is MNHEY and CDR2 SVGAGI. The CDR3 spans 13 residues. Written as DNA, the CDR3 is TGTGCCAGCAGTTACTCCTGGGAAGAAAAACTGTTTTTT. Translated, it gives CASSYSWEEKLFF.

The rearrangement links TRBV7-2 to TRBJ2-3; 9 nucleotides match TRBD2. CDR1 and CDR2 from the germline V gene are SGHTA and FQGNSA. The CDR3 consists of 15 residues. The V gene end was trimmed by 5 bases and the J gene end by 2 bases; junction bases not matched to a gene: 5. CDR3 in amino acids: CASSPAGGVTDTQYF. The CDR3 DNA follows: TGTGCCAGCAGCCCAGCGGGAGGAGTCACAGATACGCAGTATTTT. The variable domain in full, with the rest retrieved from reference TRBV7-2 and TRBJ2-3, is GAGVSQSPSNKVTEKGKDVELRCDPISGHTALYWYRQSLGQGLEFLIYFQGNSAPDKSGLPSDRFSAERTGGSVSTLTIQRTQQEDSAVYLCASSPAGGVTDTQYFGPGTRLTVL.

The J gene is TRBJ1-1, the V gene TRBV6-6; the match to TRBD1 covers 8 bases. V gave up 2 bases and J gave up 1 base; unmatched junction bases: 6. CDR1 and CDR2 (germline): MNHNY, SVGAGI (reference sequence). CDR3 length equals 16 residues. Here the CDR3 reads CASSYGSGTGNTEAFF. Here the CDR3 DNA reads TGTGCCAGCAGTTACGGTTCCGGGACAGGGAACACTGAAGCTTTCTTT.

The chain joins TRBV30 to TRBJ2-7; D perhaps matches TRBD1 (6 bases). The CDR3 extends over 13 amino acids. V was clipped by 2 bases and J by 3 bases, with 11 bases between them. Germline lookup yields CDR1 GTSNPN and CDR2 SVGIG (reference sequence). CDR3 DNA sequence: TGTGCCTGGAGTAAGGCAGGGGTCTACGAGCAGTACTTC. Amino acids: CAWSKAGVYEQYF.

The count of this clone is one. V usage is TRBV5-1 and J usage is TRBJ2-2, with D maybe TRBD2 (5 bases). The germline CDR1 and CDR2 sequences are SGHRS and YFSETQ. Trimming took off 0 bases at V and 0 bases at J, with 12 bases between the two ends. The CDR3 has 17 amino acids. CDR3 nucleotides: TGCGCCAGCAGCTTGGGCCGGGAATACACGAACACCGGGGAGCTGTTTTTT. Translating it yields CASSLGREYTNTGELFF.

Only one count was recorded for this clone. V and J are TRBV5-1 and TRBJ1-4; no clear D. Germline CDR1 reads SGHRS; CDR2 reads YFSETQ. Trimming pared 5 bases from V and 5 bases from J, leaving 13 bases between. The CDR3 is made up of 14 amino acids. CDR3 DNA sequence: TGCGCCAGCAGTATATCGGGTGACAATGAAAAACTGTTTTTT. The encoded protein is CASSISGDNEKLFF.

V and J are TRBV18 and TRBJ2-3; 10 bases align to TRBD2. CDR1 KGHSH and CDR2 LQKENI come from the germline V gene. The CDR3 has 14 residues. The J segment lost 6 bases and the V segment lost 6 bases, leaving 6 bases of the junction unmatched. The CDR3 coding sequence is TGTGCCAGCTCCCGGGGGACTAGCGACGATACGCAGTATTTT. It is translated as CASSRGTSDDTQYF.

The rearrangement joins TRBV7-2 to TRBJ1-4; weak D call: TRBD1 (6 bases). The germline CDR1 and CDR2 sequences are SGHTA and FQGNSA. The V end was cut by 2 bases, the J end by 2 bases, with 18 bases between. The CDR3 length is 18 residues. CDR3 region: CASSLLRDTLSTNEKLFF. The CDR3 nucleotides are TGTGCCAGCAGCTTACTCCGGGACACCCTGTCGACTAATGAAAAACTGTTTTTT.